Detailed here is one T cell receptor beta chain. The antigen is undetermined. Trimming pared 6 bases from V and 4 bases from J, leaving 28 bases between. This CDR3 comprises 19 residues. Germline V gene data show CDR1 as SGHVS and CDR2 as FQNEAQ. This specimen comes from a study of immune cell composition in non-small cell lung cancer. Findings and caveats of the study: Squamous lung tumours showed higher top 10 clone scores and clonality than adenocarcinomas. Shared sequences between tumour-reactive and dominant in vivo clones were not proven.

Clones were read by immunoSEQ multiplex PCR, and TCRdb kept only the in-frame ones, dropping some. Of approximately 2,100 clones detected, about 80% appear once; the ten largest clones hold around 13%. Material: lung tumor tissue. This sequence joins TRBV7-8 and TRBJ2-1; perhaps TRBD2 as D (6 bases). This clonotype originated in a human donor with non-small cell lung cancer. This CDR3 reads CASRGPSAGIKASYNEQFF. The CDR3 nucleotides are TGTGCCAGCAGGGGCCCGTCAGCGGGCATAAAGGCTTCGTACAATGAGCAGTTCTTC. Supplemented by reference TRBV7-8 and TRBJ2-1, the full variable domain reads GAGVSQSPRYKVAKRGQDVALRCDPISGHVSLFWYQQALGQGPEFLTYFQNEAQLDKSGLPSDRFFAERPEGSVSTLKIQRTQQEDSAVYLCASRGPSAGIKASYNEQFFGPGTRLTVL.